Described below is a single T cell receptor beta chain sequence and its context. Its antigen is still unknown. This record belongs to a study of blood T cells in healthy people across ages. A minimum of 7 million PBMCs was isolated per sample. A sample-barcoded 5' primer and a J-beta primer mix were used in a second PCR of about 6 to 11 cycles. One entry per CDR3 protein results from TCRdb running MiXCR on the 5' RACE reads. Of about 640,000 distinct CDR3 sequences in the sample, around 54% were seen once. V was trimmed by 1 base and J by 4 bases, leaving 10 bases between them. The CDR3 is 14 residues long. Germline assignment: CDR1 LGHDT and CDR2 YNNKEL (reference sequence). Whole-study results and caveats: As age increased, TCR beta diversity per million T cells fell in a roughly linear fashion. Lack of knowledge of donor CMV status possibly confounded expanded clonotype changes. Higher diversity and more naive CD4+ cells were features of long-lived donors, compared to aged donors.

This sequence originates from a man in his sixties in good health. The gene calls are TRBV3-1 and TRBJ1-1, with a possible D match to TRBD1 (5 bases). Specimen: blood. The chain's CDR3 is CASSQVAGSTEAFF. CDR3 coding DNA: TGTGCCAGCAGCCAAGTTGCAGGGTCCACTGAAGCTTTCTTT.